In its sample, the clone carrying this TCR beta chain was seen a few times. Antigen: not known. TCRdb re-derived calls from the reads in MiXCR, one entry per CDR3 protein. Here the sample spans approximately 1,000,000 distinct CDR3 sequences, around 30% being singletons. The sample is drawn from a study of T cell repertoires in cytomegalovirus infection. Study information: Newly reported HLA-C-restricted and thoroughly characterized HLA-B-restricted CMV epitopes were employed. Matching HLA type, along with CMV infection, was indicated by public TCR beta signatures.

The CDR3 has 16 amino acids. Germline V gives CDR1 DFQATT, CDR2 SNEGSKA (reference sequence). V lost 1 base to trimming and J lost 5 bases; unmatched junction nucleotides: 6. The sample was cultured CD8+ T cells from PBMCs, taken from culture after CMV antigen stimulation. The source of this sequence is a human donor in good health (CMV status not recorded). Some clones in this sample may be carry-over from other donors' samples. The rearrangement uses TRBV20-1 and TRBJ2-3, with 13 bases fitting TRBD2. The CDR3 loop is CSARGLAGGRGDTQYF. CDR3 DNA sequence: TGCAGTGCTAGAGGACTAGCGGGGGGCCGGGGAGATACGCAGTATTTT.